This is a list of T cell receptor beta chains from one sample in a study of blood T cell repertoires in COVID-19. Clones were read by immunoSEQ multiplex PCR, and TCRdb kept only the in-frame ones, dropping some. This table has 260,000 or so clones, nearly 90% appearing once. Sequenced sample: peripheral blood. These receptors came from a human donor in a cohort sampled during active COVID-19. CDR3s include the opening cysteine and the closing phenylalanine or tryptophan. The D gene is left open where the match is weak. Only part of the rows carry a size: once, few, many, or a class if the clone is expanded.

-	TRBJ1-2	-	TRBV15	CATSSGEYFYGYTF	TGTGCCACCAGCAGCGGGGAGTATTTCTATGGCTACACCTTC
-	TRBJ2-7	-	TRBV6-5	CASSLTRYEQYF	TGTGCCAGCAGCCTCACGCGCTACGAGCAGTACTTC
TRBD2	TRBJ2-6	-	TRBV30	CAWKQRGGSPGANVLTF	TGTGCCTGGAAACAGCGGGGGGGCAGCCCTGGGGCCAACGTCCTGACTTTC
TRBD1	TRBJ1-2	few	TRBV9	CASSVRTGGQYGYTF	TGTGCCAGCAGCGTAAGGACAGGGGGCCAGTATGGCTACACCTTC
TRBD1	TRBJ1-1	-	TRBV30	CAWIYPSWQGAGTEAFF	TGTGCCTGGATTTACCCTTCCTGGCAGGGGGCCGGAACTGAAGCTTTCTTT
TRBD1	TRBJ2-2	-	TRBV19	CASSILGGGFPGELFF	TGTGCCAGTAGTATACTAGGGGGCGGTTTCCCCGGGGAGCTGTTTTTT
-	TRBJ1-1	-	TRBV19	CASKRGINTEAFF	TGTGCCAGTAAGCGGGGGATCAACACTGAAGCTTTCTTT
TRBD1	TRBJ1-1	-	TRBV7-8	CASSLEGAYTEAFF	TGTGCCAGCAGCTTAGAGGGGGCATACACTGAAGCTTTCTTT
-	TRBJ1-2	-	TRBV28	CASSTLKVLGYTF	TGTGCCAGCTCTACACTAAAGGTTCTCGGCTACACCTTC
TRBD1	TRBJ2-5	once	TRBV15	CATSSTGGAETQYF	TGTGCCACCAGCAGTACAGGGGGCGCGGAGACCCAGTACTTC
TRBD1	TRBJ1-1	-	TRBV7-9	CASSGRDRGIRGTEAFF	TGTGCCAGCTCCGGCCGGGACAGGGGCATTAGGGGCACTGAAGCTTTCTTT
-	TRBJ1-1	-	TRBV7-9	CASSFDNPGHRNTEAFF	TGTGCCAGCAGCTTCGATAACCCGGGACATAGAAACACTGAAGCTTTCTTT
-	TRBJ2-3	-	TRBV6-2/TRBV6-3	CASSYSASVPDTQYF	TGTGCCAGCAGTTACTCCGCGAGTGTACCAGATACGCAGTATTTT
-	TRBJ1-2	-	TRBV10-3	CAISDGSGGGYTF	TGTGCCATCAGTGATGGTTCGGGGGGAGGCTACACCTTC
TRBD2	TRBJ2-1	few	TRBV15	CATSRAGLAGNEQFF	TGTGCCACCAGCAGAGCGGGACTAGCGGGTAATGAGCAGTTCTTC